The 23 T cell receptor beta chains listed next were all sequenced from one sample in a study of blood T cell repertoires in COVID-19. Assay: immunoSEQ multiplex PCR; the TCRdb copy retains only in-frame clones and omits some. The table has some 51,000 clones, approximately 86% seen once; the top ten hold over 1%. Sequencing was performed on peripheral blood. Receptors were obtained from a man between 60 and 75 years old with acute or convalescent COVID-19.

The V call is TRBV6-6, the J call TRBJ1-2, with D unclear. This CDR3 spans 14 amino acids. Germline lookup yields CDR1 MNHNY and CDR2 SVGAGI (reference sequence). The V end lost 2 bases, the J end lost 2 bases, and 9 bases lay between the germline ends. The CDR3 loop reads CASSYQQRNYGYTF. CDR3 nucleotides: TGTGCCAGCAGTTACCAACAACGAAACTATGGCTACACCTTC.

The chain is built from TRBV6-1 and TRBJ1-1, with D maybe TRBD1 (5 bases). There are 15 residues in the CDR3. Germline assignment: CDR1 MNHNS and CDR2 SASEGT. Deletions cut 6 bases from V and 7 bases from J, with 21 bases between. Written as DNA, the CDR3 is TGTGCCAGCAGCCTCAGGACAACCCGAAGGGGTGAAGCTTTCTTT. Its translation is CASSLRTTRRGEAFF.

The chain couples TRBV9 to TRBJ2-3, with TRBD2 matching 9 bases. Germline V gene sequence: CDR1 SGDLS, CDR2 YYNGEE. The CDR3 has 14 residues. V shed 4 bases and J 4 bases; nucleotides not matched to a gene: 4. This CDR3 is CASSQAGGPDTQYF. The CDR3 nucleotides are TGTGCCAGCAGCCAAGCGGGGGGCCCAGATACGCAGTATTTT.

The count of this clone is one. The chain combines TRBV28 with TRBJ1-6; D unclear. The CDR3 spans 15 residues. Germline loops: CDR1 MDHEN, CDR2 SYDVKM. V dropped 3 bases and J dropped 8 bases, with 14 bases sitting between them. The CDR3: CASSLVRQTDSPLHF. The CDR3 bases are TGTGCCAGCAGTTTGGTCAGGCAGACGGATTCACCCCTCCACTTT.

The V and J genes are TRBV10-3 and TRBJ2-1, with TRBD2 matching 11 bases. Losses at the gene ends were 1 base for V and 1 base for J; bases not matched to a gene: 9. From germline, CDR1 is ENHRY and CDR2 SYGVKD. The CDR3 is 19 residues long. The CDR3 nucleotides read TGTGCCATCAGTGAGTTGGTAGCGGGAGGGCCCCATTCCTACAATGAGCAGTTCTTC. It codes for CAISELVAGGPHSYNEQFF.

The chain uses TRBV28 and TRBJ1-2; D is ambiguous. Germline V lookup: CDR1 MDHEN, CDR2 SYDVKM. There are 14 residues in the CDR3. V was shortened by 6 bases and J by 4 bases, with 15 bases between the two germline ends. The DNA for the CDR3 is TGTGCCAGCAGCGTAGACGGAGGAGTCTATGGCTACACCTTC. Its translation: CASSVDGGVYGYTF.

The rearrangement links TRBV11-2 to TRBJ2-3; D gene uncertain. Germline values: CDR1 SGHAT, CDR2 FQNNGV. The CDR3 extends over 16 amino acids. V gave up 0 bases and J gave up 2 bases, with 12 bases separating them. The chain's CDR3 is CASSLDGRDYTDTQYF. CDR3 DNA: TGTGCCAGCAGCTTAGATGGGCGCGATTACACAGATACGCAGTATTTT. Based on the CDR3 plus reference TRBV11-2 and TRBJ2-3, the full variable domain is EAGVAQSPRYKIIEKRQSVAFWCNPISGHATLYWYQQILGQGPKLLIQFQNNGVVDDSQLPKDRFSAERLKGVDSTLKIQPAKLEDSAVYLCASSLDGRDYTDTQYFGPGTRLTVL.

The chain employs TRBV5-4 and TRBJ1-3; D may be TRBD1 (5 bases). V gave up 2 bases and J gave up 0 bases, with 6 bases separating them. This CDR3 spans 14 amino acids. Germline CDR1 SGHNT, CDR2 YYREEE (reference sequence). Here the CDR3 DNA reads TGTGCCAGCAGCTTCGACAGCTCTGGAAACACCATATATTTT. Its protein product is CASSFDSSGNTIYF.

This chain connects TRBV27 to TRBJ2-7; D call uncertain. The V and J ends lost 6 bases and 4 bases respectively, with 19 bases between them. CDR3 size: 15 residues. Germline values: CDR1 MNHEY, CDR2 SMNVEV (reference sequence). Here the CDR3 reads CASRVRSGDNYEQYF. CDR3 bases: TGTGCCAGCAGGGTTCGCTCCGGAGATAATTACGAGCAGTACTTC.

The V and J genes are TRBV27 and TRBJ1-6; D call uncertain. With 6 bases removed from V and 9 bases from J, the gap between germline ends came to 18 bases. The CDR3 spans 15 residues. Germline lookup yields CDR1 MNHEY and CDR2 SMNVEV (reference sequence). CDR3: CASSKRPESSSPLHF. The CDR3 region has the DNA TGTGCCAGCAGCAAGCGCCCAGAGTCTAGTTCACCCCTCCACTTT.

This chain joins TRBV2 and TRBJ1-3; TRBD1 might be the D (6 bases). This CDR3 spans 16 amino acids. Deletions cut 0 bases from V and 4 bases from J, with 13 bases between. Looked up from germline, CDR1 is SNHLY and CDR2 is FYNNEI. CDR3 sequence (DNA): TGTGCCAGCAGTGAAGCGGAAGCGGGGGCCGGAAACACCATATATTTT. Protein: CASSEAEAGAGNTIYF.

The chain links TRBV5-4 to TRBJ2-5; 11 bases fit TRBD2. CDR1 is SGHNT, CDR2 YYREEE, per germline (reference sequence). The CDR3 is 18 residues long. V shed 2 bases, J shed 2 bases, and the junction held 11 bases outside the gene matches. The CDR3 nucleotides read TGTGCCAGCAGCTTTGGATTGCTAGCGGGAGGCCGACAAGAGACCCAGTACTTC. It translates to CASSFGLLAGGRQETQYF.

The chain links TRBV9 to TRBJ2-3; D gene ambiguous. With 3 bases removed from V and 5 bases from J, the gap between germline ends came to 19 bases. The germline gives CDR1 SGDLS, CDR2 YYNGEE. This CDR3 region has 16 residues. The CDR3 is CASSADSLVPQDTQYF. The CDR3 DNA reads as TGTGCCAGCAGCGCAGACTCGCTTGTTCCACAAGATACGCAGTATTTT.

The chain uses TRBV11-2 and TRBJ2-2, with D perhaps matching TRBD1 (6 bases). In germline, CDR1 is SGHAT, CDR2 FQNNGV. Trimming left V 5 bases short and J 4 bases short, with 14 bases between. CDR3 length: 15 residues. The CDR3 DNA sequence: TGTGCCAGCAGCCTACGGGACACTAGCACCGGGGAGCTGTTTTTT. Translation gives CASSLRDTSTGELFF.

This clone turned up a few times. The gene calls are TRBV9 and TRBJ2-2; 9 positions agree with TRBD2. The germline gives CDR1 SGDLS, CDR2 YYNGEE. The V and J ends lost 4 bases and 7 bases, in that order; junction bases with no gene match: 11. The CDR3 extends over 16 amino acids. The CDR3 DNA reads TGTGCCAGCAGCTCTCGAGGCGGGGGGGCCGTCGGGGAGCTGTTTTTT. Translating it yields CASSSRGGGAVGELFF.

The chain is built from TRBV20-1 and TRBJ2-7; D gene unclear. The CDR3 covers 14 residues. V was trimmed by 3 bases and J by 2 bases, leaving 14 bases between them. The V gene's germline CDR1 is DFQATT and CDR2 SNEGSKA (reference sequence). CDR3 sequence (DNA): TGCAGTGCTAGTCTCTTGAGGAGTCCCTACGAGCAGTACTTC. This gives the protein CSASLLRSPYEQYF.

The rearrangement links TRBV6-5 to TRBJ2-7, with TRBD1 as a possible D gene (5 bases). This CDR3 has 12 amino acids. V lost 6 bases, J lost 12 bases, and 18 bases lay in between. CDR1 is MNHEY and CDR2 is SVGAGI in the germline V gene. CDR3 sequence reads: CASSDRPQVRYF. The CDR3 DNA is TGTGCCAGCAGCGACAGACCTCAAGTTCGGTACTTC.

The V call is TRBV5-6, the J call TRBJ2-4; D is uncertain. CDR3 length: 15 residues. In germline, CDR1 is SGHDT, CDR2 YYEEEE. V was clipped by 4 bases and J by 0 bases, with 11 bases between them. DNA of the CDR3: TGTGCCAGCAGCCACAGTGGCTTAGCCAAAAACATTCAGTACTTC. Translating gives CASSHSGLAKNIQYF.

V usage is TRBV20-1 and J usage is TRBJ2-7; 7 bases fit TRBD2. Per the germline V gene, CDR1 is DFQATT and CDR2 is SNEGSKA (reference sequence). This CDR3 is 16 amino acids long. V shed 3 bases and J 0 bases; nucleotides not matched to a gene: 11. In nucleotides, the CDR3 is TGCAGTGCTAGTCCCAACGGGAGGCTAAGCTCCTACGAGCAGTACTTC. It yields the protein CSASPNGRLSSYEQYF.

The V gene is TRBV7-9, the J gene TRBJ1-2; a possible D gene is TRBD1 (6 bases). Per the germline V gene, CDR1 is SEHNR and CDR2 is FQNEAQ (reference sequence). The V end was cut by 3 bases, the J end by 1 base, with 9 bases between. The CDR3 totals 14 residues. The CDR3 loop is CASSLDSGNYGYTF. The CDR3 DNA reads as TGTGCCAGCAGCTTGGACAGTGGTAACTATGGCTACACCTTC. The full variable domain, completed using reference TRBV7-9 and TRBJ1-2, is DTGVSQNPRHKITKRGQNVTFRCDPISEHNRLYWYRQTLGQGPEFLTYFQNEAQLEKSRLLSDRFSAERPKGSFSTLEIQRTEQGDSAMYLCASSLDSGNYGYTFGSGTRLTVV.

The chain joins TRBV10-3 to TRBJ1-1, with a weak D call TRBD1 (5 bases). Per the germline V gene, CDR1 is ENHRY and CDR2 is SYGVKD. Trimming pared 6 bases from V and 1 base from J, leaving 9 bases between. CDR3 size: 13 residues. The CDR3 DNA reads TGTGCCATCAGATTCAGGGAGAACACTGAAGCTTTCTTT. Translated: CAIRFRENTEAFF.

V gene TRBV5-6 combines with J gene TRBJ2-7; 7 nucleotides agree with TRBD2. J gave up 5 bases and V 0 bases, and 5 bases lay outside the gene matches. Germline V gives CDR1 SGHDT, CDR2 YYEEEE. The CDR3 covers 14 residues. CDR3 nucleotides: TGTGCCAGCAGCTTGGTCCCTAGCGGACACGAGCAGTACTTC. Translation: CASSLVPSGHEQYF.

The J gene is TRBJ1-6, the V gene TRBV5-6; D is undetermined. Trimming stripped 2 bases from V and 4 bases from J, with 10 bases between. Germline V gives CDR1 SGHDT, CDR2 YYEEEE. This CDR3 region has 15 residues. The chain's CDR3 is CASSFGVEYNSPLHF. CDR3 nucleotides: TGTGCCAGCAGCTTCGGGGTTGAATATAATTCACCCCTCCACTTT.